The following is a TCR beta chain sequence with its context. Its antigen is unknown. This entry belongs to a study of T cell responses to AZD1222 COVID-19 vaccine. Points from the study as a whole: Per reports, nearly half of all spike-specific TCRs target regions that are unmutated in variants.

TCRdb's copy holds only in-frame clones and misses some; the assay was immunoSEQ multiplex PCR. The sample holds about 83,000 clones, approximately 85% seen once. Trimming took 6 bases from V and 3 from J; bases not matched to a gene: 2. CDR3 size: 14 residues. Germline CDR1 reads LNHDA; CDR2 reads SQIVND (reference sequence). The clonotype comes from an adult who received the AZD1222 COVID-19 vaccine. The sample here was peripheral blood, taken 28 days after the second AZD1222 dose. The chain links TRBV19 to TRBJ2-1; 10 positions match TRBD1. The CDR3 DNA is TGTGCCAGTAGGGGGACAGGGGTCTACAATGAGCAGTTCTTC. This codes for CASRGTGVYNEQFF.